What follows are 6 T cell receptor beta chains derived from one specimen sequenced in a study of cytomegalovirus exposure and HLA in healthy donors. Vbeta (60) and Jbeta (13) primers were used in the PCR. The table came from immunoSEQ multiplex PCR; TCRdb's copy has only in-frame clones and leaves some out. The sample includes 130,000 or so clones, roughly 80% of them seen just once. The sequencing input was PBMCs. Receptors originate from a female donor in good health and CMV-seronegative.

The chain joins TRBV5-6 to TRBJ1-2; D is undetermined. The CDR3 contains 15 residues. In germline, CDR1 is SGHDT, CDR2 YYEEEE. Trimming shortened V by 3 bases and J by 0 bases, and 12 bases separated the two germline ends. The CDR3: CASSWRADPNYGYTF. The CDR3 region has the DNA TGTGCCAGCAGCTGGCGGGCGGATCCTAACTATGGCTACACCTTC.

The chain has TRBV9 and TRBJ2-3; TRBD2 matches at 10 bases. Germline-derived CDR1 and CDR2 are SGDLS and YYNGEE. Losses at the gene ends were 4 bases for V and 3 bases for J; bases not matched to a gene: 11. The CDR3 length is 17 residues. This CDR3 is CASSPRLSGGATDTQYF. CDR3 bases: TGTGCCAGCAGCCCTCGACTAAGCGGGGGGGCGACAGATACGCAGTATTTT.

This clone was counted between two and nine times. This chain joins TRBV19 and TRBJ2-6; D may be TRBD1 (5 bases). The length of the CDR3 is 14 residues. Germline CDR1 reads LNHDA; CDR2 reads SQIVND (reference sequence). Trimming cost V 5 bases and J 9 bases, with 14 bases left between them. CDR3 nucleotide sequence: TGTGCCAGTAGTTTATCGACAGCTCTCAACGTCCTGACTTTC. Protein product: CASSLSTALNVLTF.

The chain uses TRBV6-5 and TRBJ1-1; possible D gene TRBD1, 5 bases. The length of the CDR3 is 15 residues. V shed 5 bases and J shed 0 bases, with 13 bases lying between them. In germline, CDR1 is MNHEY, CDR2 SVGAGI. The CDR3 here is CASSLLDRVNTEAFF. DNA of the CDR3: TGTGCCAGCAGTCTACTCGACAGAGTGAACACTGAAGCTTTCTTT.

In this sample, this clone turned up a few times. The chain recombines TRBV7-9 with TRBJ2-7, with no clear D. Germline assignment: CDR1 SEHNR and CDR2 FQNEAQ (reference sequence). The CDR3 length is 11 residues. Trimming stripped 2 bases from V and 5 bases from J, with 4 bases between. DNA of the CDR3: TGTGCCAGCAGCTTATTAGACGAGCAGTACTTC. The encoded protein is CASSLLDEQYF.

This rearrangement joins TRBV28 to TRBJ2-7, with 8 bases fitting TRBD1. With V trimmed by 5 bases and J by 2 bases, 11 bases remained unmatched. CDR1 MDHEN and CDR2 SYDVKM come from the germline V gene. This CDR3 is 16 amino acids long. The CDR3: CASSPPPRQGTYEQYF. CDR3 nucleotides: TGTGCCAGCAGTCCCCCCCCAAGACAGGGGACCTACGAGCAGTACTTC.